The rows below give T cell receptor beta chains drawn from one sample of a study of blood T cell repertoires in COVID-19. TCRdb's copy holds only in-frame clones and misses some; the assay was immunoSEQ multiplex PCR. The sample has roughly 74,000 clones; 70% to 90% are singletons. Sequences were obtained from peripheral blood. The source of these receptors is a woman over 75 with active or convalescent COVID-19. The CDR3 runs from the conserved cysteine through the conserved F or W. The D gene is left open where the match is weak. Size tells how often a clone was seen (once, few, many) or the class of an expanded clone, and some rows leave it out.

J gene,V gene,clone size,D gene,CDR3 DNA,CDR3 protein
TRBJ1-6,TRBV5-1,NA,NA,TGCGCCAGCAGCTTGGGGGACAACGGTTCACCCCTCCACTTT,CASSLGDNGSPLHF
TRBJ1-3,TRBV5-8,NA,NA,TGTGCCAGCAGCTCAGGACAGACTGGAAACACCATATATTTT,CASSSGQTGNTIYF
TRBJ1-6,TRBV11-2,NA,NA,TGTGCCAGCAGCTTAGCGGGAGGGGACTCCTATAATTCACCCCTCCACTTT,CASSLAGGDSYNSPLHF
TRBJ1-2,TRBV5-5,NA,NA,TGTGCCAGCAATCAGGGGTCGTATGGCTACACCTTC,CASNQGSYGYTF
TRBJ2-1,TRBV18,NA,TRBD2,TGTGCCAGCTCACTGAGCGGGGGGGCATACAATGAGCAGTTCTTC,CASSLSGGAYNEQFF
TRBJ1-1,TRBV30,NA,TRBD1,TGTGCCTGGAGTAGGGACAGGTTTGTACCTGAAGCTTTCTTT,CAWSRDRFVPEAFF
TRBJ2-5,TRBV3-1/TRBV3-2,few,NA,TGTGCCAGCAGCCAAGGGGACTCAGAGACCCAGTACTTC,CASSQGDSETQYF
TRBJ1-5,TRBV6-2/TRBV6-3,NA,TRBD1,TGTGCCAGCAGTTACACAGGCAGGGGGAATAGCAATCAGCCCCAGCATTTT,CASSYTGRGNSNQPQHF
TRBJ1-1,TRBV6-2/TRBV6-3,NA,NA,TGTGCCAGCAGTTACGGGGGGATAAACACTGAAGCTTTCTTT,CASSYGGINTEAFF
TRBJ2-1,TRBV28,NA,NA,TGTGCCAGCAGTACCTTCCGACAGCCTAATTCTTACAATGAGCAGTTCTTC,CASSTFRQPNSYNEQFF
TRBJ2-6,TRBV24-1,NA,NA,TGTGCCACCAGTGATGACAGCTCTGGGGCCAACGTCCTGACTTTC,CATSDDSSGANVLTF
TRBJ1-2,TRBV7-2,NA,NA,TGTGCCAGCAGCTTACTCCAGGGGCGGAATTGGTATGGCTACACCTTC,CASSLLQGRNWYGYTF
TRBJ2-3,TRBV6-2/TRBV6-3,NA,NA,TGTGCCAGCAGTTACTCGAGCCGGGGGAGCACAGATACGCAGTATTTT,CASSYSSRGSTDTQYF
TRBJ2-3,TRBV13,NA,TRBD1,TGTGCCAGCAGCCCGGGACAGAACACAGATACGCAGTATTTT,CASSPGQNTDTQYF
TRBJ2-3,TRBV10-2,NA,NA,TGCGCCAGCAGTGAAATCCCGCGGGGGCGGATCGAGCCCCTTACAGATACGCAGTATTTT,CASSEIPRGRIEPLTDTQYF
TRBJ2-2,TRBV24-1,NA,TRBD1,TGTGCCACCAGTGCAGGGGGCGCCGGCACCGGGGAGCTGTTTTTT,CATSAGGAGTGELFF
TRBJ2-5,TRBV9,NA,NA,TGTGCCAGCACCGGGACTTCGTTCCCAGGGGAGACCCAGTACTTC,CASTGTSFPGETQYF
TRBJ1-4,TRBV5-1,NA,TRBD1,TGCGCCAGTAGATTGTCGGGACAGAGTAATGAAAAACTGTTTTTT,CASRLSGQSNEKLFF
TRBJ2-7,TRBV3-1/TRBV3-2,NA,NA,TGTGCCAGCAGCCAAGAGTTTGTAGGGAGCCACGAGCAGTACTTC,CASSQEFVGSHEQYF
TRBJ1-5,TRBV6-5,NA,NA,TGTGCCAGCAGTTACTCCGGACAGTCCAATCAGCCCCAGCATTTT,CASSYSGQSNQPQHF
TRBJ1-2,TRBV6-5,NA,NA,TGTGCCAGCGGGCCAGCCTTTAACTATGGCTACACCTTC,CASGPAFNYGYTF
TRBJ1-2,TRBV19,few,NA,TGTGCCAGTAGCGTCAGCGCCGGGAATCTCCGGGAGGGCTACACCTTC,CASSVSAGNLREGYTF
TRBJ1-4,TRBV7-9,NA,TRBD1,TGTGCCAGCAGCGAAGGACAGGGGTTTGAAAAACTGTTTTTT,CASSEGQGFEKLFF
TRBJ1-2,TRBV4-3,NA,NA,TGCGCCAGCAGCCAAGTGTCCCGTCCCTATGGCTACACCTTC,CASSQVSRPYGYTF
TRBJ1-3,TRBV5-1,NA,NA,TGCGCCAGCAGCCCCTGGACAAGCTCTGGGGGAAACACCATATATTTT,CASSPWTSSGGNTIYF
TRBJ2-2,TRBV7-9,NA,TRBD2,TGTGCCAGCAGCTTACAGGGAGGGTCCGGGGAGCTGTTTTTT,CASSLQGGSGELFF
TRBJ1-1,TRBV4-2,NA,NA,TGTGCCAGCAGGGCGGGGCCCAACACTGAAGCTTTCTTT,CASRAGPNTEAFF
TRBJ2-2,TRBV7-3,NA,NA,TGTGCCAGCAGCTTAAGTATCGGCGGGGAGCTGTTTTTT,CASSLSIGGELFF
TRBJ1-6,TRBV25-1,NA,TRBD1,TGTGCCAGCAGTGGATCCCGGGACAGGGCCCTCTATTCACCCCTCCACTTT,CASSGSRDRALYSPLHF
TRBJ1-2,TRBV7-9,few,NA,TGTGCCAGCAGCTTTACAGGCGGCGATGGCTACACCTTC,CASSFTGGDGYTF
TRBJ2-4,TRBV13,NA,TRBD2,TGTGCCAGCAGCTTAGGCCGGACTAGCGGAAACATTCAGTACTTC,CASSLGRTSGNIQYF
TRBJ2-3,TRBV7-7,NA,TRBD2,TGTGCCAGCAGCTTTCATTTCGGGGGGGGGCCCTCCGGCACAGATACGCAGTATTTT,CASSFHFGGGPSGTDTQYF
TRBJ1-6,TRBV7-2,NA,TRBD1,TGTGCCAGCAGCCCCTCAGGGGGCAAAAATTCACCCCTCCACTTT,CASSPSGGKNSPLHF
TRBJ2-1,TRBV3-1/TRBV3-2,NA,TRBD2,TGTGCCAGCAGCCTCGTTCTAGCGGGTCACGAGCAGTTCTTC,CASSLVLAGHEQFF
TRBJ1-1,TRBV30,once,NA,TGTGCCTGGAGTGTTCCCATGAACACTGAAGCTTTCTTT,CAWSVPMNTEAFF
TRBJ2-2,TRBV11-3,NA,NA,TGTGCCAGCAGCTTAGAGGGGCTCACCGGGGAGCTGTTTTTT,CASSLEGLTGELFF
TRBJ1-6,TRBV9,few,NA,TGTGCCAGCAGCGTACAGGGTGCAAATTCACCCCTCCACTTT,CASSVQGANSPLHF
TRBJ2-1,TRBV5-1,NA,NA,TGCGCCAGCAGCTTAGAGACAGCTTCCTACAATGAGCAGTTCTTC,CASSLETASYNEQFF
TRBJ2-2,TRBV5-4,NA,TRBD1,TGTGCCAGCAGCCAGACAGGGTTAGGGGAGCTGTTTTTT,CASSQTGLGELFF
TRBJ2-3,TRBV29-1,NA,TRBD2,TGCAGCGTCCCTAGCGGGGGGGCAACAGATACGCAGTATTTT,CSVPSGGATDTQYF
TRBJ2-3,TRBV30,NA,TRBD1,TGTGCCTGGAGTGTAAAGGGGGCGGCAGATACGCAGTATTTT,CAWSVKGAADTQYF
TRBJ2-2,TRBV24-1,NA,TRBD1,TGTGCCACCAGTGATGACGGGACAGGGAACACCGGGGAGCTGTTTTTT,CATSDDGTGNTGELFF
TRBJ1-5,TRBV11-2,NA,NA,TGTGCCAGCAGCTTAGTCGCGGATCAGCCCCAGCATTTT,CASSLVADQPQHF
TRBJ1-2,TRBV5-1,NA,TRBD1,TGCGCCAGCAGCCGGACAGGGGACTATGGCTACACCTTC,CASSRTGDYGYTF
TRBJ2-3,TRBV5-4,NA,NA,TGTGCCAGCAGCTTGGACAGGTCCTACACAGATACGCAGTATTTT,CASSLDRSYTDTQYF
TRBJ1-2,TRBV4-2,once,NA,TGTGCCAGCAGCCAAGACCCGGCAGGTGGTAGTGGCTACACCTTC,CASSQDPAGGSGYTF
TRBJ2-7,TRBV7-2,NA,NA,TGTGCCAGCAGCTTGCGTCGGGGGTCCGATGGCGAGCAGTACTTC,CASSLRRGSDGEQYF
TRBJ2-7,TRBV18,NA,NA,TGTGCCAGCTCACCGGGCCGGTACGAGCAGTACTTC,CASSPGRYEQYF
TRBJ2-5,TRBV5-8,NA,NA,TGTGCCAGCCAGAGGGGGAGGGTGTACCAAGAGACCCAGTACTTC,CASQRGRVYQETQYF
TRBJ2-1,TRBV10-1,NA,NA,TGCGCCAGCAGTGAGCTTTTAGGGGTCGGTGAGCAGTTCTTC,CASSELLGVGEQFF
TRBJ1-1,TRBV11-3,NA,NA,TGTGCCAGCAGCTTGGTGTCAGGGCCCGGGGGAGCTTTCTTT,CASSLVSGPGGAFF
TRBJ1-2,TRBV6-5,NA,NA,TGTGCCAGCAGCCGTTATCAGGGTGGATATGGCTACACCTTC,CASSRYQGGYGYTF
TRBJ2-3,TRBV7-7,NA,NA,TGTGCCAGCAGGGCCGGGACTGGACCCACAGATACGCAGTATTTT,CASRAGTGPTDTQYF